One sample yielded the 28 T cell receptor beta chains listed below, sequenced in a study of blood T cell repertoires in COVID-19. TCRdb's table, derived via immunoSEQ multiplex PCR, lists solely in-frame clones and lacks some. The sample lists more than 300,000 clones; more than 85% were seen once. The specimen was PBMCs or T cells enriched from blood (not recorded which). The receptors shown here come from a woman aged 25 to 39 who had recovered from COVID-19.

The chain combines TRBV12-3 or TRBV12-4 with TRBJ1-2; 9 positions match TRBD1. V lost 6 bases, J lost 5 bases, and 4 bases stayed unmatched. This CDR3 has 13 amino acids. CDR3 nucleotides: TGTGCCAGCAGCGCGGGACAGGGTTATGGCTACACCTTC. Translating gives CASSAGQGYGYTF.

The CDR3 here is CASSLGGGAPLHF. The CDR3 region has the DNA TGTGCCAGCAGCTTAGGAGGGGGTGCACCCCTCCACTTT. This chain links TRBV11-2 with TRBJ1-6, with D tentatively TRBD1 (6 bases). V lost 1 base and J lost 11, with 9 bases in between. Germline values: CDR1 SGHAT, CDR2 FQNNGV. This CDR3 comprises 13 residues.

The CDR3 DNA follows: TGTGCCAGCAGCAACCGGGACAGGGGTATCCGGCAGTACTTC. It translates to CASSNRDRGIRQYF. The chain joins TRBV7-9 to TRBJ2-7, with 10 bases aligning to TRBD1. The germline CDR1 and CDR2 sequences are SEHNR and FQNEAQ (reference sequence). This CDR3 spans 14 amino acids. J was trimmed by 9 bases and V by 5 bases; bases with no gene match: 10.

J is TRBJ2-5 and V is TRBV5-6; D unresolved. V shed 0 bases and J shed 7 bases, with 16 bases lying between them. The CDR3 runs to 15 residues. Looked up from germline, CDR1 is SGHDT and CDR2 is YYEEEE. The CDR3 nucleotides read TGTGCCAGCAGCTTGGGCACGCCCGGAGTCGGGACCCAGTACTTC. Protein product: CASSLGTPGVGTQYF.

The genes are TRBV29-1 and TRBJ2-7; TRBD1 is a possible D gene (6 bases). CDR1 is SQVTM and CDR2 is ANQGSEA in the germline V gene. The germline V and J ends were trimmed by 3 bases and 4 bases, with 10 bases remaining between them. This CDR3 spans 12 amino acids. The CDR3 region is CSVDRTAYEQYF. The DNA for the CDR3 is TGCAGCGTTGATCGGACAGCATACGAGCAGTACTTC.

The V and J genes are TRBV4-2 and TRBJ1-3; no reliable D call. Trimming shortened V by 3 bases and J by 0 bases, and 12 bases separated the two germline ends. The CDR3 length is 16 residues. CDR1 and CDR2 (germline): LGHNA, YNFKEQ. The CDR3 sequence: CASSHAAGGSGNTIYF. The DNA for the CDR3 is TGTGCCAGCAGCCATGCAGCGGGTGGCTCTGGAAACACCATATATTTT.

The rearrangement links TRBV6-5 to TRBJ2-3; 7 bases are a match to TRBD1. The CDR3 loop spans 12 amino acids. V lost 6 bases and J lost 9; bases outside the gene matches: 6. Germline V gives CDR1 MNHEY, CDR2 SVGAGI. The DNA of the CDR3 is TGTGCCAGCAGCCTACAGGGGAACACGCAGTATTTT. It translates to CASSLQGNTQYF.

The count of this clone is one. The rearrangement joins TRBV27 to TRBJ2-3; D might be TRBD2 (5 bases). This CDR3 contains 13 residues. V shed 6 bases and J shed 0 bases, with 7 bases lying between them. Germline CDR1 MNHEY, CDR2 SMNVEV (reference sequence). Here the CDR3 reads CASRGGSTDTQYF. In nucleotides, the CDR3 is TGTGCCAGCAGGGGCGGGAGCACAGATACGCAGTATTTT.

This clone was seen just once. The chain uses TRBV5-6 and TRBJ2-7, with D perhaps matching TRBD2 (6 bases). The CDR3 length is 15 residues. Trimming shortened V by 3 bases and J by 2 bases, and 15 bases separated the two germline ends. The germline V gene has CDR1 SGHDT and CDR2 YYEEEE. This CDR3 is CASSSQLREAYEQYF. In DNA, the CDR3 is TGTGCCAGCAGCTCCCAATTGAGGGAGGCCTACGAGCAGTACTTC.

This rearrangement joins TRBV7-2 to TRBJ1-1; D is perhaps TRBD1 (5 bases). Germline values: CDR1 SGHTA, CDR2 FQGNSA. This CDR3 is built from 16 residues. The V end lost 4 bases, the J end lost 0 bases, and 15 bases lay between the germline ends. The CDR3 coding sequence is TGTGCCAGCAGCTCGATGGACATACGATTGAACACTGAAGCTTTCTTT. Translating gives CASSSMDIRLNTEAFF.

CDR3 region: CASSGGGTGELFF. CDR3 bases: TGTGCCAGCAGCGGCGGGGGCACCGGGGAGCTGTTTTTT. This sequence joins TRBV9 and TRBJ2-2, with 7 bases aligning to TRBD2. Germline trimming cut 3 bases from V and 4 bases from J; bases unmatched to any gene: 0. The CDR3 loop spans 13 amino acids. CDR1 and CDR2 from the germline V gene are SGDLS and YYNGEE.

The chain joins TRBV2 to TRBJ2-5; no firm D call. Trimming pared 7 bases from V and 1 base from J, leaving 4 bases between. The CDR3 length is 11 residues. Germline CDR1 reads SNHLY; CDR2 reads FYNNEI. CDR3: CASTPQETQYF. Here the CDR3 DNA reads TGTGCCAGCACTCCCCAAGAGACCCAGTACTTC. The full variable domain, rest sourced from reference TRBV2 and TRBJ2-5, is EPEVTQTPSHQVTQMGQEVILRCVPISNHLYFYWYRQILGQKVEFLVSFYNNEISEKSEIFDDQFSVERPDGSNFTLKIRSTKLEDSAMYFCASTPQETQYFGPGTRLLVL.

The rearrangement uses TRBV28 and TRBJ2-1; 11 bases line up with TRBD2. The V and J ends lost 5 bases and 2 bases, in that order; junction bases with no gene match: 5. This CDR3 spans 16 amino acids. Germline V gives CDR1 MDHEN, CDR2 SYDVKM. CDR3 DNA: TGTGCCAGCAGTGATACGACTAGCGGGGCCTACAATGAGCAGTTCTTC. This codes for CASSDTTSGAYNEQFF.

The chain recombines TRBV28 with TRBJ2-7, with 7 bases matching TRBD1. This CDR3 region has 13 residues. The V gene's germline CDR1 is MDHEN and CDR2 SYDVKM. With 3 bases clipped from V and 6 bases from J, the junction kept 5 bases outside the gene matches. CDR3 in amino acids: CASSFRDRSEQYF. CDR3 DNA: TGTGCCAGCAGTTTCCGGGACAGATCCGAGCAGTACTTC.

The chain links TRBV7-8 to TRBJ2-7; 10 positions agree with TRBD2. The V gene end was trimmed by 5 bases and the J gene end by 4 bases; junction bases not matched to a gene: 5. Germline assignment: CDR1 SGHVS and CDR2 FQNEAQ. CDR3 size: 14 residues. CDR3 nucleotide sequence: TGTGCCAGCAGCCGGACTAGCGGAATATACGAGCAGTACTTC. This sequence encodes CASSRTSGIYEQYF.

The chain couples TRBV27 to TRBJ2-2; 8 bases map to TRBD1. CDR3 size: 14 residues. Per the germline V gene, CDR1 is MNHEY and CDR2 is SMNVEV (reference sequence). The ends lost 6 bases at V and 3 bases at J; junction bases unmatched: 3. The DNA of the CDR3 is TGTGCCAGCAGGGGACAGGAGTACACCGGGGAGCTGTTTTTT. It yields the protein CASRGQEYTGELFF.

The CDR3 DNA reads as TGTGCCAGCAGTGAGTCGACAGGAGCAACTAATGAAAAACTGTTTTTT. Residues: CASSESTGATNEKLFF. The rearrangement joins TRBV2 to TRBJ1-4; D is perhaps TRBD1 (6 bases). With 3 bases removed from V and 0 bases from J, the gap between germline ends came to 11 bases. The CDR3 runs 16 residues. Germline-derived CDR1 and CDR2 are SNHLY and FYNNEI.

The DNA of the CDR3 is TGTGCCAGCAGCGGAACGGGACAGTATAACTATGGCTACACCTTC. Residues: CASSGTGQYNYGYTF. The rearrangement links TRBV7-9 to TRBJ1-2, with 7 bases lining up with TRBD1. Per germline, CDR1 SEHNR and CDR2 FQNEAQ (reference sequence). The V and J ends lost 5 bases and 1 base, in that order; junction bases with no gene match: 7. The CDR3 totals 15 residues.

V is TRBV2 and J is TRBJ1-1; D uncertain. V was pared by 3 bases and J by 11 bases, with 13 bases between. CDR1 is SNHLY and CDR2 is FYNNEI in the germline V gene. The CDR3 has 12 amino acids. This chain's CDR3 is CASSDTQRYAFF. In nucleotides, the CDR3 is TGTGCCAGCAGTGACACCCAACGGTACGCTTTCTTT.

CDR3 nucleotides: TGTGCCAGCAGCCCCCACGGTGGGAGTAACTATGGCTACACCTTC. This codes for CASSPHGGSNYGYTF. The chain uses TRBV28 and TRBJ1-2, with unresolved D. Germline V CDR1 and CDR2: MDHEN, SYDVKM. The CDR3 is 15 residues long. Trimming removed 6 bases from V and 1 base from J, with 15 bases in between.

The chain has TRBV7-6 and TRBJ2-2; D possibly corresponds to TRBD1 (6 bases). With 0 bases removed from V and 2 bases from J, the gap between germline ends came to 7 bases. This CDR3 is 15 amino acids long. Germline lookup yields CDR1 SGHVS and CDR2 FNYEAQ. CDR3 protein: CASSLAGTNTGELFF. In DNA form, the CDR3 reads TGTGCCAGCAGCTTAGCGGGGACAAACACCGGGGAGCTGTTTTTT. Variable domain in full (rest from reference TRBV7-6 and TRBJ2-2): GAGVSQSPRYKVTKRGQDVALRCDPISGHVSLYWYRQALGQGPEFLTYFNYEAQQDKSGLPNDRFSAERPEGSISTLTIQRTEQRDSAMYRCASSLAGTNTGELFFGEGSRLTVL.

CDR3 sequence reads: CASSTDRGNQPQHF. The CDR3 DNA is TGTGCCAGCAGTACCGACAGGGGTAATCAGCCCCAGCATTTT. The chain has TRBV28 and TRBJ1-5, with 8 bases identical to TRBD1. The germline gives CDR1 MDHEN, CDR2 SYDVKM. The CDR3 is 14 amino acids. Trimming cost V 5 bases and J 4 bases; bases outside gene matches: 4.

CDR3 sequence reads: CASSFWPRQGYGYTF. The DNA for the CDR3 is TGTGCCAGCAGTTTTTGGCCAAGGCAGGGCTATGGCTACACCTTC. The rearrangement joins TRBV27 to TRBJ1-2, with D tentatively TRBD1 (5 bases). V lost 3 bases and J lost 4, with 15 bases in between. Germline CDR1 reads MNHEY; CDR2 reads SMNVEV (reference sequence). The CDR3 has 15 residues.

The rearrangement links TRBV28 to TRBJ2-1; no definite D call. CDR3 size: 13 residues. Germline lookup yields CDR1 MDHEN and CDR2 SYDVKM. Between the trimmed V and J ends, which lost 8 bases and 5 bases, there was a span of 13 bases. CDR3 loop: CASASGSDNEQFF. The CDR3 coding sequence is TGTGCCAGCGCCTCTGGCAGCGACAATGAGCAGTTCTTC.

V is TRBV19 and J is TRBJ2-1; 8 positions agree with TRBD2. The CDR3 extends over 16 amino acids. After removal of 7 bases from V and 12 bases from J, the junction contained 20 bases not matched to a gene. The germline V gene encodes CDR1 LNHDA and CDR2 SQIVND (reference sequence). The CDR3 DNA follows: TGTGCCAGTACTGAGTTTTCGGGGCGGGGGGCCGGTCGGCAGTTCTTC. Its protein is CASTEFSGRGAGRQFF.

CDR3 in DNA: TGCGCCAGCAGCGGGGGGACGGACCCCATGAACACTGAAGCTTTCTTT. Translated, it gives CASSGGTDPMNTEAFF. V is TRBV5-1 and J is TRBJ1-1; D may be TRBD1 (5 bases). Germline loops: CDR1 SGHRS, CDR2 YFSETQ. Trimming took 4 bases from V and 0 from J, leaving 16 bases between them. This CDR3 is built from 16 residues. Supplemented by reference TRBV5-1 and TRBJ1-1, the full variable domain reads KAGVTQTPRYLIKTRGQQVTLSCSPISGHRSVSWYQQTPGQGLQFLFEYFSETQRNKGNFPGRFSGRQFSNSRSEMNVSTLELGDSALYLCASSGGTDPMNTEAFFGQGTRLTVV.

The chain combines TRBV5-1 with TRBJ1-3; tentative D call: TRBD1 (5 bases). The CDR3 is 15 amino acids. The V and J ends lost 4 bases and 2 bases respectively, with 13 bases between them. The germline gives CDR1 SGHRS, CDR2 YFSETQ. The CDR3 sequence: CASSPGGGPGNTIYF. Written as DNA, the CDR3 is TGCGCCAGCAGCCCCGGCGGGGGACCTGGAAACACCATATATTTT.

Worth noting for this clone: This sample includes further DNA sequences coding for the same CDR3. The chain has TRBV28 and TRBJ1-1; D gene unclear. CDR1 is MDHEN, CDR2 SYDVKM, per germline. The CDR3 totals 13 residues. V was cut by 2 bases and J by 5 bases, with 9 bases left in between. CDR3 protein: CASSLGEFTEAFF. The CDR3 bases are TGTGCCAGCAGTTTAGGAGAGTTTACTGAAGCTTTCTTT.